This passage covers 19 T cell receptor beta chains from one sample sequenced in a study of T cell repertoires in cytomegalovirus infection. A single record per CDR3 protein comes from TCRdb applying MiXCR to the reads. The sample includes 680,000 or so distinct CDR3 sequences, under 40% of them seen just once. The sequencing sample was made of PBMCs. These receptors were obtained from a human donor in good health (CMV status not recorded). Some clones in this sample may be carry-over from other donors' samples.

In nucleotides, the CDR3 is TGTGCCAGCAGAGGACAGATTTCTGGAAACACCATATATTTT. It encodes CASRGQISGNTIYF. This chain links TRBV28 with TRBJ1-3; the D gene is possibly TRBD1 (6 bases). The CDR3 has 14 residues. The germline V gene has CDR1 MDHEN and CDR2 SYDVKM. V lost 6 bases to trimming and J lost 1 base, with 10 bases between them.

This clonotype appeared a few times. The V gene is TRBV6-6, the J gene TRBJ2-2; TRBD1 aligns across 8 bases. With V trimmed by 0 bases and J by 4 bases, 7 bases remained unmatched. The CDR3 is 17 amino acids. The germline gives CDR1 MNHNY, CDR2 SVGAGI (reference sequence). CDR3 nucleotides: TGTGCCAGCAGTTACTCGACTGGGACAGGAAGCACCGGGGAGCTGTTTTTT. Translating it yields CASSYSTGTGSTGELFF.

The chain has TRBV13 and TRBJ2-7, with 7 bases identical to TRBD1. V shed 4 bases and J 2 bases; nucleotides not matched to a gene: 11. Looked up from germline, CDR1 is PRHDT and CDR2 is FYEKMQ (reference sequence). The CDR3 contains 16 residues. DNA for the CDR3: TGTGCCAGCAGCTCGGCCCTGACAGGGTCCGCCTACGAGCAGTACTTC. It codes for CASSSALTGSAYEQYF.

The chain is built from TRBV7-9 and TRBJ2-2; 8 nucleotides align to TRBD2. Germline V CDR1 and CDR2: SEHNR, FQNEAQ (reference sequence). CDR3 length: 17 residues. Trimming removed 6 bases from V and 4 bases from J; junction bases left unmatched: 13. The CDR3 sequence is CASSTRPTGGPTGELFF. In DNA, the CDR3 is TGTGCCAGCAGTACCCGCCCCACGGGAGGGCCCACCGGGGAGCTGTTTTTT.

About this clonotype itself: This may be a read error: a much more frequent sequence differs by one nucleotide. DNA of the CDR3: TGTGCCAGCAGCTTACGGACAGGGCTCTATAGCAATCAGCCCCAGCCTTTT. Translating it yields CASSLRTGLYSNQPQPF. The rearrangement joins TRBV7-8 to TRBJ1-5; 8 nucleotides align to TRBD1. This CDR3 is built from 17 residues. The V gene's germline CDR1 is SGHVS and CDR2 FQNEAQ.

This clonotype was seen ten or more times. The chain combines TRBV7-2 with TRBJ2-7; no firm D call. Germline V gene sequence: CDR1 SGHTA, CDR2 FQGNSA. V lost 1 base and J lost 9, with 19 bases in between. The CDR3 has 15 residues. The CDR3 protein is CASSLESGSLSRQYF. In DNA, the CDR3 is TGTGCCAGCAGCTTAGAGTCCGGATCTCTAAGCCGGCAGTACTTC.

The table lists this clonotype with many counts. The rearrangement joins TRBV7-2 to TRBJ1-5; perhaps TRBD1 as D (5 bases). This CDR3 spans 14 amino acids. CDR1 and CDR2 from the germline V gene are SGHTA and FQGNSA. The V end lost 1 base, the J end lost 9 bases, and 13 bases lay between the germline ends. CDR3 loop: CASSLVKGTPPQHF. The CDR3 bases are TGTGCCAGCAGCTTAGTTAAGGGGACTCCGCCCCAGCATTTT. Together with reference TRBV7-2 and TRBJ1-5, the CDR3 gives the full variable domain: GAGVSQSPSNKVTEKGKDVELRCDPISGHTALYWYRQSLGQGLEFLIYFQGNSAPDKSGLPSDRFSAERTGGSVSTLTIQRTQQEDSAVYLCASSLVKGTPPQHFGDGTRLSIL.

In regard to this clonotype: This is likely a read error, given that the CDR3 carries no conserved phenylalanine or tryptophan at its end. This chain joins TRBV30 and TRBJ2-1; no reliable D call. V was cut by 6 bases and J by 5 bases, with 8 bases left in between. The CDR3 is made up of 11 amino acids. The germline V gene has CDR1 GTSNPN and CDR2 SVGIG (reference sequence). CDR3: CACSSHNEQFI. CDR3 coding DNA: TGTGCCTGTAGTTCACACAATGAGCAGTTCATC.

The V gene is TRBV12-3 or TRBV12-4, the J gene TRBJ2-7, with D possibly being TRBD1 (5 bases). The CDR3 extends over 14 amino acids. V lost 3 bases and J 0 bases, leaving 9 bases between the germline ends. CDR3 in DNA: TGTGCCAGCAGTTTTGACAGCCGCTCCTACGAGCAGTACTTC. It translates to CASSFDSRSYEQYF.

The genes are TRBV29-1 and TRBJ2-3; D is unresolved. Per germline, CDR1 SQVTM and CDR2 ANQGSEA. V shed 7 bases and J shed 0 bases, with 17 bases lying between them. The CDR3 covers 15 residues. The CDR3 here is CSERPHGISTDTQYF. The CDR3 nucleotides read TGCAGCGAAAGACCTCATGGTATAAGCACAGATACGCAGTATTTT.

The chain has TRBV4-1 and TRBJ1-2; D remains unclear. Trimming pared 0 bases from V and 4 bases from J, leaving 12 bases between. Germline V gene sequence: CDR1 MGHRA, CDR2 YSYEKL. CDR3 length: 15 amino acids. The DNA for the CDR3 is TGCGCCAGCAGCCAAGAGTCAGGCCGATCCTATGGCTACACCTTC. It encodes CASSQESGRSYGYTF.

This clonotype was counted between two and nine times. This chain uses TRBV7-6 with TRBJ2-1; the match to TRBD1 covers 8 bases. CDR1 is SGHVS, CDR2 FNYEAQ, per germline. Trimming cost V 3 bases and J 7 bases; bases outside gene matches: 11. This CDR3 region has 16 residues. This CDR3 reads CASSLSTQGARNEQFF. CDR3 coding DNA: TGTGCCAGCAGCTTGTCCACGCAGGGGGCGCGAAATGAGCAGTTCTTC.

The gene calls are TRBV6-6 and TRBJ1-2; D might be TRBD1 (5 bases). CDR1 is MNHNY, CDR2 SVGAGI, per germline (reference sequence). The CDR3 has 13 amino acids. Trimming took off 6 bases at V and 8 bases at J, with 16 bases between the two ends. CDR3 DNA: TGTGCCAGCAGATCTTGGGGGGAGGAGGGCTACACCTTC. Encoded protein: CASRSWGEEGYTF.

J is TRBJ2-7 and V is TRBV20-1; TRBD2 is a possible D gene (6 bases). The CDR3 spans 13 residues. Germline CDR1 is DFQATT and CDR2 is SNEGSKA (reference sequence). The CDR3 here is CSGNGGGSYEQYF. CDR3 DNA: TGCAGCGGAAACGGTGGAGGGTCCTACGAGCAGTACTTC.

This clonotype was detected a few times. J is TRBJ2-7 and V is TRBV2; 8 bases align to TRBD1. This CDR3 contains 17 residues. Germline lookup yields CDR1 SNHLY and CDR2 FYNNEI. Trimming took 2 bases from V and 0 from J; bases not matched to a gene: 9. CDR3 amino acids: CASSERGTGPSSYEQYF. The CDR3, as DNA: TGTGCCAGCAGTGAAAGAGGGACAGGCCCGAGCTCCTACGAGCAGTACTTC.

The gene calls are TRBV20-1 and TRBJ1-5, with D possibly matching TRBD1 (5 bases). The length of the CDR3 is 12 residues. From germline, CDR1 is DFQATT and CDR2 SNEGSKA (reference sequence). V lost 4 bases to trimming and J lost 7 bases, with 11 bases between them. The CDR3 DNA is TGCAGTGCTACGACCGGGGACCAGCCCCAGCATTTT. Translation gives CSATTGDQPQHF.

This clonotype occurred a few times. The CDR3, as DNA: TGCAGTGCTAGATTCTTCCTCGGCACAGATACGCAGTATTTT. Its translation is CSARFFLGTDTQYF. V and J are TRBV20-1 and TRBJ2-3, with D unclear. Germline CDR1 and CDR2: DFQATT and SNEGSKA (reference sequence). CDR3 length: 14 amino acids. V lost 2 bases and J 1 base, leaving 10 bases between the germline ends.

This clonotype was picked up a small number of times. The chain is built from TRBV7-9 and TRBJ2-7; unclear D gene. V shed 1 base and J shed 0 bases, with 13 bases lying between them. Germline lookup yields CDR1 SEHNR and CDR2 FQNEAQ (reference sequence). The CDR3 contains 16 residues. CDR3 nucleotides: TGTGCCAGCAGCTTAGGTGCCGGCAGGACCTCCTACGAGCAGTACTTC. Residues: CASSLGAGRTSYEQYF.

This clonotype was seen only a few times. The rearrangement uses TRBV28 and TRBJ2-7; no reliable D call. With 0 bases removed from V and 7 bases from J, the gap between germline ends came to 10 bases. This CDR3 has 13 amino acids. CDR1 and CDR2 from the germline V gene are MDHEN and SYDVKM. CDR3 amino acids: CASSLWDPWEQYF. The CDR3 DNA follows: TGTGCCAGCAGTTTATGGGACCCTTGGGAGCAGTACTTC.